These 21 T cell receptor beta chains were all obtained from the same sample, sequenced in a study of blood T cell repertoires in COVID-19. Generated by immunoSEQ multiplex PCR, the TCRdb table keeps only in-frame clones and is missing some. The sample carries about 280,000 clones, 80% to 90% recorded once. The sequencing sample was made of peripheral blood. Receptors were obtained from a woman aged 70-85 years with acute or convalescent COVID-19.

The V and J genes are TRBV3-1 (or the pseudogene TRBV3-2) and TRBJ2-7; maybe TRBD2 (5 bases). CDR1 is LGHDT and CDR2 is YNNKEL in the germline V gene (reference sequence). This CDR3 contains 13 residues. With 4 bases removed from V and 5 bases from J, the gap between germline ends came to 12 bases. This CDR3 reads CASSPASPNEQYF. Written as DNA, the CDR3 is TGTGCCAGCAGCCCTGCTAGCCCCAACGAGCAGTACTTC.

This chain joins TRBV27 and TRBJ2-2, with 7 bases fitting TRBD1. V shed 6 bases, J shed 1 base, and the junction held 2 bases outside the gene matches. The germline V gene encodes CDR1 MNHEY and CDR2 SMNVEV (reference sequence). The CDR3 spans 14 residues. The CDR3 DNA follows: TGTGCCAGCAGAAACAGGGGGAACACCGGGGAGCTGTTTTTT. Translating it yields CASRNRGNTGELFF.

The J gene is TRBJ1-2, the V gene TRBV7-9, with 7 bases identical to TRBD1. Germline CDR1 reads SEHNR; CDR2 reads FQNEAQ (reference sequence). Unmatched junction bases numbered 5, after V lost 5 bases and J lost 5 bases. CDR3 length: 13 amino acids. CDR3 in DNA: TGTGCCAGCAGCCGCGCAGGGGGTTATGGCTACACCTTC. This translates into CASSRAGGYGYTF.

V is TRBV5-4 and J is TRBJ1-2; no definite D call. V was pared by 10 bases and J by 8 bases, with 21 bases between. This CDR3 comprises 13 residues. CDR1 and CDR2 (germline): SGHNT, YYREEE (reference sequence). The CDR3 bases are TGTGCCGCCCAGACGGCCGGGGTATACGGCTACACCTTC. Translating gives CAAQTAGVYGYTF. Full variable domain (rest looked up from reference TRBV5-4 and TRBJ1-2): ETGVTQSPTHLIKTRGQQVTLRCSSQSGHNTVSWYQQALGQGPQFIFQYYREEENGRGNFPPRFSGLQFPNYSSELNVNALELDDSALYLCAAQTAGVYGYTFGSGTRLTVV.

The gene calls are TRBV5-1 and TRBJ1-6; D possibly corresponds to TRBD1 (6 bases). CDR3 length equals 13 residues. Germline CDR1 reads SGHRS; CDR2 reads YFSETQ. Trimming pared 4 bases from V and 14 bases from J, leaving 16 bases between. CDR3 DNA: TGCGCCAGCAGCATCGGACAGTCTAGGGCCCTCCACTTT. It specifies CASSIGQSRALHF.

The gene calls are TRBV2 and TRBJ1-5, with 11 bases that match TRBD1. This CDR3 is 15 amino acids long. Germline assignment: CDR1 SNHLY and CDR2 FYNNEI. V was clipped by 3 bases and J by 5 bases; unmatched bases: 3. CDR3 nucleotides: TGTGCCAGCAGTGACAGGACAGGGGGCGATCAGCCCCAGCATTTT. Protein: CASSDRTGGDQPQHF. Filled out from reference TRBV2 and TRBJ1-5, the complete variable domain reads EPEVTQTPSHQVTQMGQEVILRCVPISNHLYFYWYRQILGQKVEFLVSFYNNEISEKSEIFDDQFSVERPDGSNFTLKIRSTKLEDSAMYFCASSDRTGGDQPQHFGDGTRLSIL.

V and J are TRBV11-2 and TRBJ2-3; 7 bases match TRBD2. This CDR3 spans 11 amino acids. Germline V gene data show CDR1 as SGHAT and CDR2 as FQNNGV. Losses at the gene ends were 5 bases for V and 14 bases for J; bases not matched to a gene: 7. CDR3 coding DNA: TGTGCCAGCAGCCTCAGCGGGGCCGCGTATTTT. Encoded protein: CASSLSGAAYF.

The V gene is TRBV10-3, the J gene TRBJ2-1, with 8 nucleotides matching TRBD2. V shed 5 bases, J shed 0 bases, and the junction held 6 bases outside the gene matches. This CDR3 region has 16 residues. Germline CDR1 reads ENHRY; CDR2 reads SYGVKD. CDR3 protein: CAISPSGGTSYNEQFF. Written as DNA, the CDR3 is TGTGCCATCAGTCCAAGCGGGGGCACCTCCTACAATGAGCAGTTCTTC.

The rearrangement joins TRBV19 to TRBJ1-5; weak D call: TRBD1 (6 bases). This CDR3 is 15 amino acids long. The V end was cut by 1 base, the J end by 6 bases, with 13 bases between. Germline-derived CDR1 and CDR2 are LNHDA and SQIVND (reference sequence). The CDR3 DNA is TGTGCCAGTAGTATAGGGGGGGGCACAGGTCAGCCCCAGCATTTT. Its translation is CASSIGGGTGQPQHF.

This chain links TRBV6-5 with TRBJ2-2; D possibly corresponds to TRBD2 (7 bases). The CDR3 totals 14 residues. Germline V gene data show CDR1 as MNHEY and CDR2 as SVGAGI. The V gene lost 6 bases and the J gene lost 2 bases, with 10 bases spanning the gap. CDR3 coding DNA: TGTGCCAGCAGGGGGGGGCACAACACCGGGGAGCTGTTTTTT. Amino acid sequence: CASRGGHNTGELFF.

This rearrangement joins TRBV19 to TRBJ2-7; 7 bases align to TRBD2. Looked up from germline, CDR1 is LNHDA and CDR2 is SQIVND (reference sequence). The CDR3 spans 13 residues. The V gene end was trimmed by 4 bases and the J gene end by 6 bases; junction bases not matched to a gene: 6. CDR3 DNA: TGTGCCAGTAGTAAATGGGGGGGTAGCGAGCAGTACTTC. It is translated as CASSKWGGSEQYF.

The J gene is TRBJ2-7, the V gene TRBV7-8; maybe TRBD2 (5 bases). Germline CDR1 is SGHVS and CDR2 is FQNEAQ. The CDR3 has 13 amino acids. V gave up 9 bases and J gave up 1 base, with 13 bases separating them. The CDR3 DNA is TGTGCCAGTGGACGACGAGGGTCCTACGAGCAGTACTTC. The encoded protein is CASGRRGSYEQYF.

The V gene is TRBV7-8, the J gene TRBJ2-1; 11 nucleotides line up with TRBD2. This CDR3 has 15 amino acids. CDR1 and CDR2 (germline): SGHVS, FQNEAQ. V lost 5 bases to trimming and J lost 8 bases; unmatched junction nucleotides: 8. CDR3 amino acids: CASSRSGGAIHEQFF. The CDR3 DNA follows: TGTGCCAGCAGCCGTAGCGGGGGGGCCATCCATGAGCAGTTCTTC.

The chain recombines TRBV10-1 with TRBJ2-3; D call uncertain. The V end was cut by 2 bases, the J end by 6 bases, with 6 bases between. Germline CDR1 is WNHNN and CDR2 is SYGVQD (reference sequence). The CDR3 length is 12 residues. The CDR3 here is CASSERADTQYF. The CDR3, as DNA: TGCGCCAGCAGTGAGCGAGCGGATACGCAGTATTTT.

This clone was seen once. This chain connects TRBV6-1 to TRBJ1-5, with D tentatively TRBD1 (5 bases). CDR3 length equals 15 residues. Germline V CDR1 and CDR2: MNHNS, SASEGT. Trimming shortened V by 2 bases and J by 9 bases, and 17 bases separated the two germline ends. The CDR3 nucleotides are TGTGCCAGCAGTGAACTTTGGGGCGCCGTAACGCCCCAGCATTTT. It translates to CASSELWGAVTPQHF.

The rearrangement joins TRBV5-6 to TRBJ2-3, with TRBD2 matching over 9 bases. Losses at the gene ends were 4 bases for V and 5 bases for J; bases not matched to a gene: 8. Germline assignment: CDR1 SGHDT and CDR2 YYEEEE. CDR3 length equals 15 residues. CDR3 loop: CASSRGTSRGDTQYF. In DNA, the CDR3 is TGTGCCAGCAGCCGGGGGACTAGCCGAGGAGATACGCAGTATTTT.

The chain has TRBV7-9 and TRBJ2-3; 7 nucleotides agree with TRBD2. Germline values: CDR1 SEHNR, CDR2 FQNEAQ (reference sequence). The J segment lost 4 bases and the V segment lost 5 bases, leaving 3 bases of the junction unmatched. CDR3 length: 13 residues. As DNA, the CDR3 is TGTGCCAGCAGCCGGGGGGTAGCAGATACGCAGTATTTT. It encodes CASSRGVADTQYF.

This chain's CDR3 is CASSLGTAGANVLTF. In DNA form, the CDR3 reads TGTGCCAGCAGCTTGGGGACAGCAGGGGCCAACGTCCTGACTTTC. The rearrangement joins TRBV5-5 to TRBJ2-6, with a tentative D call TRBD1 (6 bases). The CDR3 has 15 amino acids. The germline V gene encodes CDR1 SGHKS and CDR2 YYEKEE (reference sequence). V was shortened by 0 bases and J by 4 bases, with 8 bases between the two germline ends.

The chain recombines TRBV12-3 or TRBV12-4 with TRBJ1-3; D is undetermined. The CDR3 sequence is 12 residues long. Deletions cut 2 bases from V and 5 bases from J, with 4 bases between. The CDR3 DNA sequence: TGTGCCAGCAGTTTACCAAGAAACACCATATATTTT. As protein: CASSLPRNTIYF.

The chain recombines TRBV2 with TRBJ1-1; D ambiguous. The CDR3 length is 11 residues. V shed 2 bases and J shed 8 bases, with 6 bases lying between them. Germline loops: CDR1 SNHLY, CDR2 FYNNEI. This CDR3 is CASSEPLEAFF. The DNA of the CDR3 is TGTGCCAGCAGTGAACCCCTCGAAGCTTTCTTT.

The table lists this clone with a few counts. This sequence joins TRBV12-3 or TRBV12-4 and TRBJ1-5; D perhaps matches TRBD1 (6 bases). This CDR3 region has 13 residues. V was pared by 4 bases and J by 7 bases, with 11 bases between. The CDR3 reads CASSSRDMQPQHF. Written as DNA, the CDR3 is TGTGCCAGCAGTTCCCGGGACATGCAGCCCCAGCATTTT.